Presented here are 8 T cell receptor beta chains from one specimen sequenced in a study of blood T cells in healthy people across ages. A second PCR, run for about 6 to 11 cycles, used a sample-barcoded 5' primer plus a J-beta primer mix. TCRdb re-derived calls from the 5' RACE reads in MiXCR, one entry per CDR3 protein. There are roughly 1.6 million distinct CDR3 sequences in the sample; approximately 32% occur only once, and 11% lies in the top ten. The source material was blood. These receptors were obtained from a woman aged 25-40 years in good health.

The V gene is TRBV20-1, the J gene TRBJ1-5; D possibly corresponds to TRBD1 (5 bases). The CDR3 consists of 16 residues. V was pared by 0 bases and J by 0 bases, with 12 bases between. Germline CDR1 and CDR2: DFQATT and SNEGSKA (reference sequence). The CDR3 DNA sequence: TGCAGTGCTAGAGAGGGGGAGGGCTATAGCAATCAGCCCCAGCATTTT. It encodes CSAREGEGYSNQPQHF.

This clonotype was seen a handful of times. J is TRBJ2-6 and V is TRBV20-1; TRBD2 is a possible D gene (5 bases). The V end was cut by 0 bases, the J end by 4 bases, with 10 bases between. The CDR3 extends over 15 amino acids. Germline CDR1 reads DFQATT; CDR2 reads SNEGSKA (reference sequence). The CDR3 nucleotides read TGCAGTGCTAGAGATGGAGCGGCCGGGGCCAACGTCCTGACTTTC. This encodes CSARDGAAGANVLTF.

This sequence joins TRBV19 and TRBJ2-3, with D perhaps TRBD1 or TRBD2 (7 bases each). V was pared by 9 bases and J by 3 bases, with 16 bases between. CDR1 and CDR2 (germline): LNHDA, SQIVND (reference sequence). The length of the CDR3 is 14 residues. CDR3 protein: CASAGTAGTDTQYF. The CDR3 DNA reads TGTGCCAGCGCCGGGACAGCGGGAACAGATACGCAGTATTTT.

The V gene is TRBV6-5, the J gene TRBJ1-2; 7 nucleotides match TRBD1. V trimming: 0 bases; J trimming: 5 bases; junction bases outside the gene matches: 6. From germline, CDR1 is MNHEY and CDR2 SVGAGI. The CDR3 sequence is 15 residues long. Here the CDR3 DNA reads TGTGCCAGCAGTTACTCGACTGCAGGGGGATATGGCTACACCTTC. Protein sequence: CASSYSTAGGYGYTF.

J is TRBJ2-3 and V is TRBV5-5; D is possibly TRBD1 (5 bases). Germline CDR1 is SGHKS and CDR2 is YYEKEE (reference sequence). V lost 3 bases, J lost 0 bases, and 11 bases lay in between. This CDR3 contains 15 residues. The DNA for the CDR3 is TGTGCCAGCAGCTCGATGACAGTAAGCACAGATACGCAGTATTTT. Its translation: CASSSMTVSTDTQYF. Based on the CDR3 plus reference TRBV5-5 and TRBJ2-3, the full variable domain is DAGVTQSPTHLIKTRGQQVTLRCSPISGHKSVSWYQQVLGQGPQFIFQYYEKEERGRGNFPDRFSARQFPNYSSELNVNALLLGDSALYLCASSSMTVSTDTQYFGPGTRLTVL.

The V and J genes are TRBV20-1 and TRBJ2-1; the match to TRBD2 covers 10 bases. CDR3 size: 16 residues. Germline V lookup: CDR1 DFQATT, CDR2 SNEGSKA (reference sequence). V shed 5 bases, J shed 3 bases, and the junction held 10 bases outside the gene matches. The CDR3 DNA sequence: TGCAGTGCTTTAGGCCTAGCGGGAGCTGTCTACAATGAGCAGTTCTTC. Its protein is CSALGLAGAVYNEQFF.

This clonotype was detected only a few times. The rearrangement joins TRBV11-2 to TRBJ1-2, with 8 bases aligning to TRBD1. Germline CDR1 SGHAT, CDR2 FQNNGV. CDR3 size: 15 residues. Unmatched junction bases numbered 9, after V lost 6 bases and J lost 3 bases. The CDR3 DNA is TGTGCCAGCAGTCATCCAGGGGGCCGGGACTATGGCTACACCTTC. It is translated as CASSHPGGRDYGYTF.

This clonotype was found a few times. The chain joins TRBV7-2 to TRBJ2-3, with 8 bases fitting TRBD1. The CDR3 extends over 15 amino acids. Trimming at V came to 5 bases and at J to 3 bases, leaving 7 bases not matched to a gene. In germline, CDR1 is SGHTA, CDR2 FQGNSA. The CDR3 here is CASSRRDRPTDTQYF. CDR3 nucleotides: TGTGCCAGCAGCCGAAGGGACAGGCCGACAGATACGCAGTATTTT.